The 10 T cell receptor beta chains presented below share a single source sample, sequenced in a study of identical twins. TCRdb reprocessed the 5' RACE reads via MiXCR and lists one record per CDR3 protein. The sample includes approximately 1.8 million distinct CDR3 sequences, about 32% of them seen just once. The specimen was cord blood. These receptors all stem from a newborn girl in good health.

V gene TRBV6-1 combines with J gene TRBJ1-5; D possibly corresponds to TRBD1 (5 bases). CDR3 length: 15 residues. The germline gives CDR1 MNHNS, CDR2 SASEGT. V was trimmed by 11 bases and J by 8 bases, leaving 25 bases between them. The CDR3: CARQGGQLKVEPQHF. CDR3 sequence (DNA): TGTGCCCGCCAGGGTGGTCAGCTCAAGGTTGAGCCCCAGCATTTT.

The chain links TRBV25-1 to TRBJ1-2, with D unclear. CDR3 length: 15 amino acids. In germline, CDR1 is MGHDK, CDR2 SYGVNS. Between the trimmed V and J ends, which lost 3 bases and 4 bases, there was a span of 15 bases. The CDR3 reads CASSDRQQSVYGYTF. Here the CDR3 DNA reads TGTGCCAGCAGTGATCGGCAACAGTCCGTCTATGGCTACACCTTC.

V is TRBV5-1 and J is TRBJ1-1, with 9 bases identical to TRBD1. Trimming took 4 bases from V and 0 from J; bases not matched to a gene: 10. Germline lookup yields CDR1 SGHRS and CDR2 YFSETQ. The CDR3 sequence is 17 residues long. CDR3 loop: CASSRDRAYYMNTEAFF. Here the CDR3 DNA reads TGCGCCAGCAGCAGGGACAGGGCTTACTACATGAACACTGAAGCTTTCTTT.

This clonotype came up a few times. V gene TRBV10-3 combines with J gene TRBJ1-6; D remains ambiguous. The germline V gene has CDR1 ENHRY and CDR2 SYGVKD. This CDR3 spans 14 amino acids. The ends were cut back, 0 bases at V and 7 bases at J, with 7 bases in the middle. CDR3 amino acids: CAISESVANSPLHF. Here the CDR3 DNA reads TGTGCCATCAGTGAGTCGGTGGCGAATTCACCCCTCCACTTT.

This chain joins TRBV27 and TRBJ2-1, with 10 bases matching TRBD2. J gave up 4 bases and V 10 bases, and 4 bases lay outside the gene matches. Germline values: CDR1 MNHEY, CDR2 SMNVEV (reference sequence). The CDR3 loop spans 13 amino acids. The CDR3 sequence is CATLSGGYNEQFF. DNA for the CDR3: TGTGCCACTCTTAGCGGGGGGTACAATGAGCAGTTCTTC.

This clonotype was seen a handful of times. J is TRBJ2-5 and V is TRBV20-1, with a tentative D call TRBD2 (6 bases). Trimming shortened V by 6 bases and J by 5 bases, and 13 bases separated the two germline ends. Germline loops: CDR1 DFQATT, CDR2 SNEGSKA (reference sequence). The CDR3 contains 12 residues. The CDR3 bases are TGCAGTGCAAAACTAGCTTCGGAGACCCAGTACTTC. This translates into CSAKLASETQYF.

The chain joins TRBV4-2 to TRBJ2-2, with TRBD2 as a possible D gene (6 bases). The germline gives CDR1 LGHNA, CDR2 YNFKEQ. The V and J ends lost 1 base and 3 bases respectively, with 12 bases between them. CDR3 length equals 16 residues. The CDR3 is CASSQGRLDHTGELFF. CDR3 sequence (DNA): TGTGCCAGCAGCCAAGGTAGACTAGATCACACCGGGGAGCTGTTTTTT.

The V gene is TRBV5-4, the J gene TRBJ2-3; D is perhaps TRBD1 (6 bases). The CDR3 totals 13 residues. Trimming left V 5 bases short and J 7 bases short, with 14 bases between. Germline V gives CDR1 SGHNT, CDR2 YYREEE (reference sequence). CDR3 sequence: CASSPDRTYTQYF. DNA of the CDR3: TGTGCCAGCAGTCCCGACAGGACGTATACGCAGTATTTT.

The count of this clonotype is one. The chain combines TRBV3-1 with TRBJ2-1; 8 bases match TRBD2. Germline CDR1 and CDR2: LGHDT and YNNKEL (reference sequence). The CDR3 extends over 16 amino acids. V dropped 3 bases and J dropped 9; count of bases not matched to a gene: 13. The CDR3 sequence is CASSQILRLALSEQFF. The CDR3 DNA is TGTGCCAGCAGCCAGATACTGCGACTAGCGTTGAGTGAGCAGTTCTTC.

The rearrangement joins TRBV20-1 to TRBJ1-6; the D gene is possibly TRBD1 (5 bases). The CDR3 spans 13 residues. With 3 bases removed from V and 10 bases from J, the gap between germline ends came to 13 bases. In germline, CDR1 is DFQATT, CDR2 SNEGSKA (reference sequence). CDR3 sequence reads: CSASARERSPLHF. CDR3 in DNA: TGCAGTGCTAGCGCCAGGGAGCGATCACCCCTCCACTTT.